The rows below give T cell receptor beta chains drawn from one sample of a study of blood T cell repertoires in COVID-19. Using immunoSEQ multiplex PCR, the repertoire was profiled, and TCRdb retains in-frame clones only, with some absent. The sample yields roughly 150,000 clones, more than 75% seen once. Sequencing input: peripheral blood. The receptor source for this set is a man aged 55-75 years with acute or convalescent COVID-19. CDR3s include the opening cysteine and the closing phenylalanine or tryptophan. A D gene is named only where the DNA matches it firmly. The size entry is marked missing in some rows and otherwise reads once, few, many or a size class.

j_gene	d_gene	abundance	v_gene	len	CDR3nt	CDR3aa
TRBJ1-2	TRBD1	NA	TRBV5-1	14	TGCGCCAGCAGCTCGGACAGGGCGGGGTATGGCTACACCTTC	CASSSDRAGYGYTF
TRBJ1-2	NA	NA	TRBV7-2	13	TGTGCCAGCAGCCAGACAGTTAACTATGGCTACACCTTC	CASSQTVNYGYTF
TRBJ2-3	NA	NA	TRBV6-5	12	TGTGCCAGCAGTGACTCCGTAGATACGCAGTATTTT	CASSDSVDTQYF
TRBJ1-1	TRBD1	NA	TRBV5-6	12	TGTGCCAGCAGCTCCACAGGGGGCTTGGCTTTCTTT	CASSSTGGLAFF
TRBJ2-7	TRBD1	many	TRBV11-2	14	TGTGCCAGCAGCTTCGGACAGGGTACCTACGAGCAGTACTTC	CASSFGQGTYEQYF
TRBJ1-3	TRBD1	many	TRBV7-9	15	TGTGCCAGCAGCATGGGACAGGGGTCCGGAAACACCATATATTTT	CASSMGQGSGNTIYF
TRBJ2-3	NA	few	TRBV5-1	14	TGCGCCAGCAGCTTTGCACAGGACGGGGATACGCAGTATTTT	CASSFAQDGDTQYF
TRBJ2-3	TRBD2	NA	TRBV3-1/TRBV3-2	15	TGTGCCAGCAGCACGACTAGCGGGAGGGCAGATACGCAGTATTTT	CASSTTSGRADTQYF
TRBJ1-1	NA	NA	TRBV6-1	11	TGTGCCAGCAGTGACGAGACTGAAGCTTTCTTT	CASSDETEAFF
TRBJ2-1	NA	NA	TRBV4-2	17	TGTGCCAGCAGCCAAGATGGGGGCGGGCAGGGGGGACATGAGCAGTTCTTC	CASSQDGGGQGGHEQFF
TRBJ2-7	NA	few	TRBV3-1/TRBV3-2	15	TGTGCCAGCAGCCACCCCGAGGCCCTCTCCTACGAGCAGTACTTC	CASSHPEALSYEQYF
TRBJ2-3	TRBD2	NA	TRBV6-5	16	TGTGCCAGCAGTTACTCACTAGCGGGAGGGACAGATACGCAGTATTTT	CASSYSLAGGTDTQYF
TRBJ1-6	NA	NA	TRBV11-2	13	TGTGCCAGCAGCTTAGATCAGGCGGGGCCGCTCCACTTT	CASSLDQAGPLHF
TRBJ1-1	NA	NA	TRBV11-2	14	TGTGCCAGCAGTTCTATCAGGGGCAACACTGAAGCTTTCTTT	CASSSIRGNTEAFF
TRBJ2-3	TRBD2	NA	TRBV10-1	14	TGCGCCAGCAGTGATCCCGGGACTAGGGATACGCAGTATTTT	CASSDPGTRDTQYF
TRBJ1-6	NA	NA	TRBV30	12	TGTGCCTGGAGTCGGGAGAATTCACCCCTCCACTTT	CAWSRENSPLHF
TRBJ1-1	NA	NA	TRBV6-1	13	TGTGCCAGCAGTGAAGCGCACGGAGGTGAAGCTTTCTTT	CASSEAHGGEAFF
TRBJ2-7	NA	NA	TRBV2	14	TGTGCCAGCAGTGAAGGTAGCGTAACCTACGAGCAGTACTTC	CASSEGSVTYEQYF
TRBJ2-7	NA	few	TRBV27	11	TGTGCCAGACGGAGCTCCTACGAGCAGTACTTC	CARRSSYEQYF